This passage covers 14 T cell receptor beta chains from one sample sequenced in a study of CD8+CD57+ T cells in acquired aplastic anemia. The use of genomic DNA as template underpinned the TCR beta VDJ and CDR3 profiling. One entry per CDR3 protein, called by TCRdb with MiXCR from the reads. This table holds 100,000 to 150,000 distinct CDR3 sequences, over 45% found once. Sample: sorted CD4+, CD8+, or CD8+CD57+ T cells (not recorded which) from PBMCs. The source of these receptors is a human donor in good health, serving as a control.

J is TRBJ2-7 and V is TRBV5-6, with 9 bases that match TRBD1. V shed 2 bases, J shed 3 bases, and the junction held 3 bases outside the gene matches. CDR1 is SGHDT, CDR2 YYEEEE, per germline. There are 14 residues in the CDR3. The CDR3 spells CASSFTGGIYEQYF. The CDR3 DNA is TGTGCCAGCAGCTTTACAGGGGGCATCTACGAGCAGTACTTC.

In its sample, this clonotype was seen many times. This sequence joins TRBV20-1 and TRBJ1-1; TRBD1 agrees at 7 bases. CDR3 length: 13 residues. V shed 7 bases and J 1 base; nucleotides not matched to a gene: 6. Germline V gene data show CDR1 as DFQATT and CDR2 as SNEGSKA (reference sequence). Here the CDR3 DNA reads TGCAGTGTTAGGGACAGACCGAACACTGAAGCTTTCTTT. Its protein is CSVRDRPNTEAFF.

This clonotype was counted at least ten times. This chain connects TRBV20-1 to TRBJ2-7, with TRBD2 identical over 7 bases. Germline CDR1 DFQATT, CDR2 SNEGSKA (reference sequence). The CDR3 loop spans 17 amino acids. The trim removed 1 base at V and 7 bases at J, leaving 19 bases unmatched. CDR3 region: CSARAVPSSGVSLEQYF. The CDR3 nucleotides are TGCAGTGCTAGAGCCGTGCCGTCCAGCGGGGTTTCGTTGGAGCAGTACTTC.

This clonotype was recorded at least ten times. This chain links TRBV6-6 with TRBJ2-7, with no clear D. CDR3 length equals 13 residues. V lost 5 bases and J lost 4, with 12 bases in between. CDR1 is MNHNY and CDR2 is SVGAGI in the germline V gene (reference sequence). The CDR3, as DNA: TGTGCCAGCAGTCTCTACATAGCTTACGAGCAGTACTTC. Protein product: CASSLYIAYEQYF.

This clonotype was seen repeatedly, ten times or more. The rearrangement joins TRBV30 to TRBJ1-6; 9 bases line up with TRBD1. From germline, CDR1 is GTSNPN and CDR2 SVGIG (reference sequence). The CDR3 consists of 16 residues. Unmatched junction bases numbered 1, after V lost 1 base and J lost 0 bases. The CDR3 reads CAWSGQGGSYNSPLHF. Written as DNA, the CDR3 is TGTGCCTGGAGTGGACAGGGGGGCTCCTATAATTCACCCCTCCACTTT. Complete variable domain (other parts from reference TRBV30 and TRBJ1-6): SQTIHQWPATLVQPVGSPLSLECTVEGTSNPNLYWYRQAAGRGLQLLFYSVGIGQISSEVPQNLSASRPQDRQFILSSKKLLLSDSGFYLCAWSGQGGSYNSPLHFGNGTRLTVT.

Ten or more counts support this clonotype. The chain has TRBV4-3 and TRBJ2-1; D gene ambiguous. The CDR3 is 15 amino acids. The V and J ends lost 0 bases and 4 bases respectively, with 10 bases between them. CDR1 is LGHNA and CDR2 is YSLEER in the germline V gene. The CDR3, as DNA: TGCGCCAGCAGCCAAGACTTTTCCCAGTACAATGAGCAGTTCTTC. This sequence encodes CASSQDFSQYNEQFF.

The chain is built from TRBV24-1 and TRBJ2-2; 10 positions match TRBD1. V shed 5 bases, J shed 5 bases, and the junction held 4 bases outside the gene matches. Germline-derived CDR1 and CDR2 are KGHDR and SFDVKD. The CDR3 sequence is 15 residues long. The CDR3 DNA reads TGTGCCACCAGTGTCGGGACAGGGGTGACCGGGGAGCTGTTTTTT. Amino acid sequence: CATSVGTGVTGELFF.

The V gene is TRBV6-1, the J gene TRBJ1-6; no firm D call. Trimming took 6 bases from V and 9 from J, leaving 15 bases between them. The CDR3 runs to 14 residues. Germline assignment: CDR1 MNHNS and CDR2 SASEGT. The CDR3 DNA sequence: TGTGCCAGCAGCGTTTGGGGTCGCACTTCACCCCTCCACTTT. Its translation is CASSVWGRTSPLHF.

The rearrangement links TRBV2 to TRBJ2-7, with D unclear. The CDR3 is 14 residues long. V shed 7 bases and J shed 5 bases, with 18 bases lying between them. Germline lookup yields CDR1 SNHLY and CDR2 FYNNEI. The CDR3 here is CASTYTTPSDEQYF. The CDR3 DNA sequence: TGTGCCAGCACCTACACGACACCATCTGACGAGCAGTACTTC.

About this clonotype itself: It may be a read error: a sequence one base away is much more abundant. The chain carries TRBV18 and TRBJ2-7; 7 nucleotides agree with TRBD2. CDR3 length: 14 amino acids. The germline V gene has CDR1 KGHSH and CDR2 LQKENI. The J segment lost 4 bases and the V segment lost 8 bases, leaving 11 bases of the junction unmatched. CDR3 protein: CASGSGGVPYEQYF. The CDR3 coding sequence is TGTGCCAGCGGGTCGGGGGGAGTTCCTTACGAGCAGTACTTC.

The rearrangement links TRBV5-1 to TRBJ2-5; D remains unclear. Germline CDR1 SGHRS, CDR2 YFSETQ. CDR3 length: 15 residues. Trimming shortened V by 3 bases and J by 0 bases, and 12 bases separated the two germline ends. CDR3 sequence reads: CASSSRTQYQETQYF. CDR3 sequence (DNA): TGCGCCAGCAGCTCAAGAACTCAGTACCAAGAGACCCAGTACTTC. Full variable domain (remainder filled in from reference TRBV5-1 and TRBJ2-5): KAGVTQTPRYLIKTRGQQVTLSCSPISGHRSVSWYQQTPGQGLQFLFEYFSETQRNKGNFPGRFSGRQFSNSRSEMNVSTLELGDSALYLCASSSRTQYQETQYFGPGTRLLVL.

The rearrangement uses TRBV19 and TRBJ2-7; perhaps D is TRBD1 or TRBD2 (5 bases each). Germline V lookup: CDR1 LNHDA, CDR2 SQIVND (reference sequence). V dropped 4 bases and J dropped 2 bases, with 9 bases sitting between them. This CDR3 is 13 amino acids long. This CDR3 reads CASSRGPAYEQYV. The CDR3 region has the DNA TGTGCCAGTAGTAGGGGACCCGCCTACGAGCAGTACGTC.

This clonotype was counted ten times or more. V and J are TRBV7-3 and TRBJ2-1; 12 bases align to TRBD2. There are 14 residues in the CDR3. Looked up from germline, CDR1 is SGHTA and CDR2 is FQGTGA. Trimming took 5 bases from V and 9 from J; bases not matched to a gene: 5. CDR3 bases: TGTGCCAGCAGCCCTAGCGGGGGGGCCAGTGAGCAGTTCTTC. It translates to CASSPSGGASEQFF.

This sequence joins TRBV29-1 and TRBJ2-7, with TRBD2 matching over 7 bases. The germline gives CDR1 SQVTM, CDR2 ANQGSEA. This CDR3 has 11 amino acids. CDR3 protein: CSVGGAYEQYF. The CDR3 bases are TGCAGTGTGGGGGGGGCCTACGAGCAGTACTTC.